The T cell receptor beta chain under discussion was sequenced for a study of radiation and T cells in renal cell carcinoma. This clone has a handful of counts. Its specificity is unknown. CDR1 and CDR2 from the germline V gene are ENHRY and SYGVKD. CDR3 length equals 13 residues. V lost 6 bases, J lost 2 bases, and 7 bases lay in between. Study findings and constraints: Compared with controls, irradiated tumors showed greater TCR clonality. Irradiated tumors held more dominant CDR3 motifs than control tumors. Sampling covered only around 1 g of each tumor.

Regarding treatment: treatment-naive control, cytoreductive nephrectomy. Profiling relied on immunoSEQ multiplex PCR, and the TCRdb table lists in-frame clones only, not all of them. The table lists about 24,000 clones, roughly 60% of them singletons. The chain couples TRBV10-3 to TRBJ2-2; D is possibly TRBD2 (5 bases). This specimen was tumor tissue, taken from a patient whose treatment was nephrectomy without radiotherapy. This receptor was obtained from a man aged 40-50 years with renal cell carcinoma. CDR3 region: CAIRRLNTGELFF. The CDR3 DNA reads as TGTGCCATCAGGCGACTAAACACCGGGGAGCTGTTTTTT.